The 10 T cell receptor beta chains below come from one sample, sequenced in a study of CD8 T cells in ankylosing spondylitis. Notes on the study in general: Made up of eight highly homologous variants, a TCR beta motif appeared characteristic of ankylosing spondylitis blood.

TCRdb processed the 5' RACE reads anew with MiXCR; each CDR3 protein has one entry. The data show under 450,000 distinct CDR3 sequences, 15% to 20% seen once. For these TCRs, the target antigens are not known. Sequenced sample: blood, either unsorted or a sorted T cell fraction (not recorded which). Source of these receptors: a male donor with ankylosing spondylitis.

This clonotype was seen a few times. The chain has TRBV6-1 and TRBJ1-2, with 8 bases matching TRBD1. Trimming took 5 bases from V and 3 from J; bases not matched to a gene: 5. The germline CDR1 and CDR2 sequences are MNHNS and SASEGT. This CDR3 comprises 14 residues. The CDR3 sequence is CASSPRGQDYGYTF. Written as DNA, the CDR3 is TGTGCCAGCAGTCCCCGGGGACAGGACTATGGCTACACCTTC.

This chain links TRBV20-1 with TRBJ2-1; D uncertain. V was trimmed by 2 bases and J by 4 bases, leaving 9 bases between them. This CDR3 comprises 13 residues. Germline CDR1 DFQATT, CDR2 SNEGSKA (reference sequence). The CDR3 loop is CSARSTVYNEQFF. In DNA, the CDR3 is TGCAGTGCTAGAAGCACGGTTTACAATGAGCAGTTCTTC.

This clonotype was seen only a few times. The CDR3 DNA reads as TGCAGTGCTGCTTACAGGGTAGGTGAAGCTTTCTTT. Its protein product is CSAAYRVGEAFF. The genes are TRBV20-1 and TRBJ1-1; tentative D call: TRBD1 (6 bases). CDR1 is DFQATT, CDR2 SNEGSKA, per germline (reference sequence). This CDR3 is 12 amino acids long. The ends were cut back, 5 bases at V and 7 bases at J, with 14 bases in the middle.

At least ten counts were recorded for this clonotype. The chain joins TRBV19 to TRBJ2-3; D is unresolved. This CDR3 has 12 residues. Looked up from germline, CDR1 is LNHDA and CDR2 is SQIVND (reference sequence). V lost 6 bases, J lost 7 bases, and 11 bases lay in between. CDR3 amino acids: CASSSRQNTQYF. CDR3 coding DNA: TGTGCCAGTAGCTCCCGGCAGAATACGCAGTATTTT.

In DNA form, the CDR3 reads TGTGCCAGCCAACAGGGGATGTCGACTAATGAAAAACTGTTTTTT. Its translation is CASQQGMSTNEKLFF. The rearrangement uses TRBV5-4 and TRBJ1-4; TRBD1 matches at 7 bases. CDR1 SGHNT and CDR2 YYREEE come from the germline V gene (reference sequence). The length of the CDR3 is 15 residues. V shed 7 bases and J 2 bases; nucleotides not matched to a gene: 8. The variable domain in full, with the rest retrieved from reference TRBV5-4 and TRBJ1-4, is ETGVTQSPTHLIKTRGQQVTLRCSSQSGHNTVSWYQQALGQGPQFIFQYYREEENGRGNFPPRFSGLQFPNYSSELNVNALELDDSALYLCASQQGMSTNEKLFFGSGTQLSVL.

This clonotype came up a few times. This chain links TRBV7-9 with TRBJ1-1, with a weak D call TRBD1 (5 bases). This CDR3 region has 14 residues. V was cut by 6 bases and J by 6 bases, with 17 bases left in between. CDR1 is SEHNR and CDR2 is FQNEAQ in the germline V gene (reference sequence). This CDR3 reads CASSLTYEGSEAFF. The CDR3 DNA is TGTGCCAGCAGTCTGACTTATGAGGGGTCTGAAGCTTTCTTT.

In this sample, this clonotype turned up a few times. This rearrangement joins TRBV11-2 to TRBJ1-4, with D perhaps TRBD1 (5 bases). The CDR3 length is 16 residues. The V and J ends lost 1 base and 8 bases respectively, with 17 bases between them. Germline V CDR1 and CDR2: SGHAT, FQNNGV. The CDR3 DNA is TGTGCCAGCAGCTTAGCGGCGGGGGGGAGTTCGGAAAAACTGTTTTTT. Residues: CASSLAAGGSSEKLFF.

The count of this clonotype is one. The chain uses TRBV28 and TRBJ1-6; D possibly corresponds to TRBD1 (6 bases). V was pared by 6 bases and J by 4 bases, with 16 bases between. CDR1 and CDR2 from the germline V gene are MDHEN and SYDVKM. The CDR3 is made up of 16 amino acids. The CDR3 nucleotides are TGTGCCAGCAGAGACCCCGGGACAACGTATAATTCACCCCTCCACTTT. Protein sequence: CASRDPGTTYNSPLHF. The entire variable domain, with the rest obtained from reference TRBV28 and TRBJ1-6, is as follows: DVKVTQSSRYLVKRTGEKVFLECVQDMDHENMFWYRQDPGLGLRLIYFSYDVKMKEKGDIPEGYSVSREKKERFSLILESASTNQTSMYLCASRDPGTTYNSPLHFGNGTRLTVT.

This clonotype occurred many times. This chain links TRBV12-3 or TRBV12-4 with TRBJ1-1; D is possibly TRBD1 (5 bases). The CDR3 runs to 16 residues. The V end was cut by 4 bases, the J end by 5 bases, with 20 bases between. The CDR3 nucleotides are TGTGCCAGCAGTTCAGGGTTACCCCGCTCGGAAACTGAAGCTTTCTTT. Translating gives CASSSGLPRSETEAFF.

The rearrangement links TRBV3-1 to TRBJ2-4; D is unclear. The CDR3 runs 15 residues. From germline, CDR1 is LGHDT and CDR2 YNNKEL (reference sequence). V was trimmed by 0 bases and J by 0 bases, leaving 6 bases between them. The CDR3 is CASSQDWEAKNIQYF. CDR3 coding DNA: TGTGCCAGCAGCCAAGATTGGGAAGCCAAAAACATTCAGTACTTC.